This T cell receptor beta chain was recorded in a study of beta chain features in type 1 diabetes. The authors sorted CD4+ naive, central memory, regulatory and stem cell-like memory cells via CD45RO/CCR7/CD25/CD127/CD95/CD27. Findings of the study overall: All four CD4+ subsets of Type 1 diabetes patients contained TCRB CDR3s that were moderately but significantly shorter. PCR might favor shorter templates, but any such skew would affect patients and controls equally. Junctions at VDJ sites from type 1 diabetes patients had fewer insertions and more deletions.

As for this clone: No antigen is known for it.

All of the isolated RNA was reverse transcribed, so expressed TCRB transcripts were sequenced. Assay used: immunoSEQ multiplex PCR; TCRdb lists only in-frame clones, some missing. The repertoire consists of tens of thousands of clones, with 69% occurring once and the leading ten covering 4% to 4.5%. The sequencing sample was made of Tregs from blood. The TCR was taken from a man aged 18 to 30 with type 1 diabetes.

The CDR3 coding sequence is TGTGCCAGCAGCCTCAACCAGGGGCCCCAGTTCTTC. Amino acid sequence: CASSLNQGPQFF. The genes are TRBV7-9 and TRBJ2-1; a weak D match, TRBD1 (6 bases). The ends were cut back, 5 bases at V and 13 bases at J, with 15 bases in the middle. Germline V gene sequence: CDR1 SEHNR, CDR2 FQNEAQ (reference sequence). The CDR3 has 12 amino acids.